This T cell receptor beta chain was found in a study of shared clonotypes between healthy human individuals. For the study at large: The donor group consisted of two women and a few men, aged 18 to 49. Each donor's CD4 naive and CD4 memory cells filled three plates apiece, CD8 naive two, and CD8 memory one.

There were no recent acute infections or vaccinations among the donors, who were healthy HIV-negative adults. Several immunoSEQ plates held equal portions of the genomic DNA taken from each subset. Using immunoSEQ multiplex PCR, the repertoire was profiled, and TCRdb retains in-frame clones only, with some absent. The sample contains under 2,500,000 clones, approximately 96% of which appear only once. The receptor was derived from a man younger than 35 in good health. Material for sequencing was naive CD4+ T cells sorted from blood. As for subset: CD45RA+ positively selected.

The CDR3 sequence: CASSDSGGAYNEQFF. The CDR3 DNA is TGTGCCAGCAGTGACTCTGGAGGGGCCTACAATGAGCAGTTCTTC. V usage is TRBV2 and J usage is TRBJ2-1; D is possibly TRBD2 (6 bases). The CDR3 spans 15 residues. Germline V lookup: CDR1 SNHLY, CDR2 FYNNEI. V dropped 3 bases and J dropped 2 bases, with 11 bases sitting between them.